This TCR beta chain was recorded in a study of blood T cell repertoires in COVID-19 (dated by TCRdb to about 2020). A note on the overall study: Samples from collaborators originated in the United States, Italy and Spain and spanned both the acute and convalescent phases of COVID-19. Samples came from the ongoing ImmuneRACE study (first 160 participants) plus 1,254 subjects from 6 global collaborators. Where HLA class I and class II types were available, the types were taken from metadata supplied by the sample provider, not from assay-based typing. The sample metadata nearly always contained a de-identified subject ID, COVID-19 status, age in years and sex. A freely available public database, intended as a resource for researchers studying the immune response to SARS-CoV-2, is where the repertoires were released. Deeply sampled blood TCRbeta repertoires from subjects exposed to, actively infected with, or recovered from COVID-19 were included in the dataset. The prospective study material was composed of cDNA or gDNA derived from T cells, B-cell-depleted T cells, or PBMCs.

TCRbeta CDR3 regions were amplified from genomic DNA by means of the immunoSEQ Assay, a bias-controlled multiplex PCR. As for the original processing: The number of nucleated cells in each sample was estimated from the amplification of reference gene primers within the assay. To quantify the absolute abundance of each unique TCRbeta CDR3 rearrangement, sequence reads were collapsed and filtered. For each sample, productive Simpson clonality was calculated as the square root of Simpson's diversity index over productive rearrangements. The clones in this table, taken by TCRdb from immuneACCESS, are in-frame only. Not every clone is retained; where verified, under half of the shortfall comes from an unresolved V gene, and the cause of the rest is unknown. V and J calls and clone size are as listed in that table; D and trimming were resolved from the DNA. The sample data list 9,000 to 13,000 clones, and roughly 85% of these were observed just once. The biggest ten clones account for roughly 24% of the sample.

Whole blood was collected in K2EDTA tubes by collaborating institutions according to the institutions' own protocols. For TCRbeta analysis, collaborator samples were shipped as frozen whole blood, as isolated PBMCs, or as DNA extracted from either sample type. A word on this clone: Its recognized antigen is unknown. No base-level quality is on record; no much larger clone is a single base apart.

V is reduced by 5 bases and J by 5 bases, leaving a spacing of 11 bases between them. The germline V gene specifies KGHDR as CDR1 and SFDVKD as CDR2. There are 13 amino acids in the CDR3, from cysteine to phenylalanine inclusive. CDR3 DNA only is kept here, 39 bases in frame from base 1. Summary of the overall study and its limitations: The quantity of clinical and demographic metadata differed by source and by participant and was supplied without curation.

Here the chain combines TRBV24-1 and TRBJ2-5; TRBD1 is a weak D gene call, 5 bases matching. Input material: peripheral blood. The sequence was collected from a man younger than 40 with active or convalescent COVID-19. Here the CDR3 is given as CATSGRGRETQYF. The nucleotides read TGTGCCACCAGTGGTAGGGGAAGGGAGACCCAGTACTTC.